This TCR beta chain was sequenced during a study of human T cells and chemical hapten exposure. Study-level information: TCR yields differed between samples (mainly from small differences in pooled library volume). Study-wide findings and caveats: Expanded TCRs clustered into significantly more large CDR3 similarity groups than controls, the analysis revealed.

Unique molecular identifiers were affixed to discrete cDNA molecules within the library. Authors' data handling: TCRs per sample had a median of approximately 98,000 and ranged from 23,224 to 690,600. From the RACE reads, TCRdb called clonotypes with MiXCR, one entry per CDR3 protein. TCRdb, not the original authors, processed these V and J calls. This sample carries some 380,000 distinct CDR3 sequences, approximately 5.1% of them seen once, and the ten largest clones take under 3%. The CDR3 totals 15 residues. Trimming at V came to 3 bases and at J to 0 bases, leaving 2 bases not matched to a gene. Time point denoted: patch test 1, 2 weeks after DPC sensitization. Described treatment: therapeutic diphenylcyclopropenone sensitization with weekly scalp DPC. The table lists this clonotype with many counts. The antigen remains unidentified.

This specimen consisted of whole blood, obtained in connection with sensitization to the hapten diphenylcyclopropenone (DPC). This sequence was found in a woman aged 50 to 60 with alopecia areata. Some clones in this sample may be carry-over from other donors' samples. This sequence joins TRBV23-1 and TRBJ1-5; TRBD1 matches at 7 bases. TRBV23-1 is placed among ORFs of uncertain function. Written as DNA, the CDR3 is TGCGCCAGCAGTCACGACAGGGTTAGCAATCAGCCCCAGCATTTT. This encodes CASSHDRVSNQPQHF.